A single T cell receptor (beta chain) is shown here with its context. The antigen remains undetermined. Primers for the PCR totalled 60 Vbeta and 13 Jbeta. Generated by immunoSEQ multiplex PCR, the TCRdb table keeps only in-frame clones and is missing some. The sample shows some 65,000 clones, 65% to 70% of them seen only once. The germline gives CDR1 SGHRS, CDR2 YFSETQ. J gave up 4 bases and V 3 bases, and 5 bases lay outside the gene matches. CDR3 length: 16 residues. The data stem from a study of cytomegalovirus exposure and HLA in healthy donors. General study findings and limits: According to a later analysis, donors in an Asian-associated ancestry cluster reportedly had fewer N-insertions than the roughly 640-donor mean. When analyzed later, a missense DCLRE1C variant was found to be linked to TCR beta V- and J-gene trimming.

Specimen: PBMCs. The rearrangement uses TRBV5-1 and TRBJ2-2; TRBD1 agrees at 11 bases. This clonotype was sampled from a woman between 25 and 40 years old in good health and CMV-seronegative. DNA for the CDR3: TGCGCCAGCAGCTCCGGACAGGGGGCGGGCACCGGGGAGCTGTTTTTT. It yields the protein CASSSGQGAGTGELFF.